This TCR beta chain emerged from a study of T cells in localized non-small cell lung cancer. Germline loops: CDR1 MRHNA, CDR2 SNTAGT. The CDR3 covers 18 residues. With V trimmed by 6 bases and J by 1 base, 14 bases remained unmatched. Profiled with immunoSEQ multiplex PCR; TCRdb holds only in-frame clones, not every one. The table has over 40,000 clones, about nine tenths seen once. With respect to this clone: Its specificity is not known.

The study's findings and limits: A median approximately 57 of the top 100 tumor clones appeared in adjacent lung. T cell clonality was highest in uninvolved adjacent lung, above tumor. Sequencing, confined to only one tumor region, leaves heterogeneity possible.

This clonotype originated in a female donor over 55 with stage I squamous cell lung carcinoma. The chain has TRBV6-4 and TRBJ2-3; 9 bases align to TRBD1. Material: peripheral blood, obtained before any cancer treatment. The CDR3 protein is CASRKGQGAFSGTDTQYF. The CDR3 coding sequence is TGTGCCAGCAGAAAGGGACAGGGAGCATTCTCTGGCACAGATACGCAGTATTTT.